Presented here are 5 T cell receptor beta chains from one specimen sequenced in a study of blood T cells in healthy people across ages. Together with a sample-barcoded 5' primer, a J-beta primer mix was included in a second PCR lasting about 6 to 11 cycles. TCRdb recomputed calls from the 5' RACE reads with MiXCR, one row per CDR3 protein. The data hold roughly 1,000,000 distinct CDR3 sequences, with less than 25% observed a single time. These data were also filed under a second study, of T cells of mothers and their children.

Sequencing was carried out using blood. These receptors were taken from a girl aged 2-10 years in good health.

This chain joins TRBV12-3 or TRBV12-4 and TRBJ2-5, with 10 positions matching TRBD2. The V gene end was trimmed by 6 bases and the J gene end by 4 bases; junction bases not matched to a gene: 8. This CDR3 is 15 amino acids long. The CDR3 coding sequence is TGTGCCAGCAGCGTAGCGGGAGGTGTTGGAGAGACCCAGTACTTC. As protein: CASSVAGGVGETQYF.

The chain links TRBV6-5 to TRBJ1-1; D is unclear. CDR3 length: 13 residues. Germline CDR1 reads MNHEY; CDR2 reads SVGAGI. V was pared by 2 bases and J by 3 bases, with 7 bases between. CDR3: CASSYRIYTEAFF. The CDR3 bases are TGTGCCAGCAGTTACAGAATTTACACTGAAGCTTTCTTT.

In the case of this clonotype: It is unclear where the CDR3 begins or ends on the DNA, so no DNA is shown, and the CDR3 is as TCRdb lists it. The rearrangement links TRBV12-3 or TRBV12-4 to TRBJ2-3; the D segment call TRBD2 is taken from the table without a DNA check. The CDR3 region is 15 residues in length, termini included. The CDR3: CASSFASGATDTEYF.

The chain has TRBV15 and TRBJ2-5; TRBD1 is a possible D gene (5 bases). CDR3 length equals 18 residues. V was clipped by 1 base and J by 2 bases, with 20 bases between them. Germline V gene sequence: CDR1 LNHNV, CDR2 YYDKDF (reference sequence). The CDR3 reads CATSRVQGQGREQETQYF. The CDR3 bases are TGTGCCACCAGCAGAGTTCAAGGGCAGGGTAGGGAACAAGAGACCCAGTACTTC. The variable domain in full, completed from reference TRBV15 and TRBJ2-5, reads DAMVIQNPRYQVTQFGKPVTLSCSQTLNHNVMYWYQQKSSQAPKLLFHYYDKDFNNEADTPDNFQSRRPNTSFCFLDIRSPGLGDTAMYLCATSRVQGQGREQETQYFGPGTRLLVL.

This clonotype was detected only once. The V gene is TRBV7-8, the J gene TRBJ2-1; TRBD2 agrees at 13 bases. The CDR3 is made up of 18 amino acids. Looked up from germline, CDR1 is SGHVS and CDR2 is FQNEAQ. J gave up 7 bases and V 1 base, and 10 bases lay outside the gene matches. The CDR3 sequence: CASSLGGTSLAGGNEQFF. As DNA, the CDR3 is TGTGCCAGCAGCTTAGGTGGAACTTCACTAGCGGGGGGGAATGAGCAGTTCTTC.